A selection of T cell receptor beta chains follows, all from one sample in a study of liver allograft versus peripheral blood T cells. TCRdb reprocessed the reads with MiXCR, giving one entry per CDR3 protein. The sample yields some 5,900 distinct CDR3 sequences, approximately 16% seen once. All receptors come from a human patient who had a liver transplant. Some T cells may be graft donor cells. The CDR3 runs from the conserved cysteine through the conserved F or W. The D gene is left open where the match is weak. Clone size is not always given. Where it is, it says once, few, many or a class for expanded clones.

D gene	V gene	J gene	clone size	CDR3 protein	CDR3 DNA
.	TRBV5-4	TRBJ1-6	.	CASSLDPEETSPLHF	TGTGCCAGCAGCTTGGACCCAGAGGAGACTTCACCCCTCCACTTT
TRBD1	TRBV27	TRBJ1-1	medium-sized	CASSHTGGTEAFF	TGTGCCAGCAGTCATACAGGGGGCACTGAAGCTTTCTTT
TRBD2	TRBV11-2	TRBJ2-1	.	CASSSGALAGVDEQFF	TGTGCCAGCAGCTCGGGGGCTCTAGCGGGAGTCGATGAGCAGTTCTTC
TRBD2	TRBV6-1	TRBJ2-3	many	CASSESGDSTDTQYF	TGTGCCAGCAGTGAAAGCGGGGACAGCACAGATACGCAGTATTTT
TRBD1	TRBV28	TRBJ2-1	medium-sized	CASSLIPQGAGNEQFF	TGTGCCAGCAGTTTAATCCCCCAGGGGGCGGGCAATGAGCAGTTCTTC
.	TRBV7-9	TRBJ2-7	.	CASSLTAGKYEQYF	TGTGCCAGCAGCTTAACGGCAGGGAAATACGAGCAGTACTTC
.	TRBV28	TRBJ1-4	.	CATEGEGNEKLFF	TGTGCCACCGAGGGGGAAGGTAATGAAAAACTGTTTTTT
.	TRBV20-1	TRBJ1-1	.	CSATGTWETEAFF	TGCAGTGCTACCGGGACCTGGGAAACTGAAGCTTTCTTT
TRBD1	TRBV27	TRBJ2-7	.	CASSSSRGFGYEQYF	TGTGCCAGCAGTTCCTCCAGGGGGTTTGGTTACGAGCAGTACTTC
.	TRBV20-1	TRBJ2-7	once	CSARVYAYEQYF	TGCAGTGCTAGAGTTTACGCCTACGAGCAGTACTTC
.	TRBV5-6	TRBJ1-2	few	CASTTIPGRGDGYTF	TGTGCCAGCACCACTATACCGGGACGAGGGGATGGCTACACCTTC
TRBD2	TRBV6-2/TRBV6-3	TRBJ2-5	medium-sized	CASSPIVRPSGYQETQYF	TGTGCCAGCAGCCCCATTGTCAGGCCTAGCGGGTACCAAGAGACCCAGTACTTC
TRBD2	TRBV20-1	TRBJ2-5	.	CSARDRLSGGQETQYF	TGCAGTGCTAGAGATAGGCTGAGCGGGGGGCAGGAGACCCAGTACTTC
.	TRBV12-3/TRBV12-4	TRBJ2-3	.	CASSPRDRFTDTQYF	TGTGCCAGCAGTCCTAGGGACCGTTTCACAGATACGCAGTATTTT
.	TRBV7-9	TRBJ2-7	.	CASSSGRNYEQYF	TGTGCCAGCAGCTCGGGACGGAACTACGAGCAGTACTTC
.	TRBV7-9	TRBJ2-5	few	CASSPAAPLRETQYF	TGTGCCAGCAGCCCAGCGGCACCCCTTCGAGAGACCCAGTACTTC
.	TRBV28	TRBJ2-7	.	CASSLGDIRFSYEQYF	TGTGCCAGCAGTTTAGGGGATATCCGATTTTCCTACGAGCAGTACTTC
.	TRBV5-4	TRBJ1-1	.	CASSLGDTEAFF	TGTGCCAGCAGCTTGGGGGACACTGAAGCTTTCTTT
.	TRBV9	TRBJ1-1	few	CASSVHSAMNTEAFF	TGTGCCAGCAGCGTGCACAGCGCCATGAACACTGAAGCTTTCTTT
TRBD1	TRBV7-2	TRBJ2-7	.	CASSLETGVIGTSYEQYF	TGTGCCAGCAGCTTAGAGACAGGGGTGATTGGGACCTCCTACGAGCAGTACTTC
.	TRBV9	TRBJ1-2	medium-sized	CASSPERSGYTF	TGTGCCAGCAGCCCGGAAAGGAGTGGCTACACCTTC
TRBD1	TRBV28	TRBJ1-1	.	CASRPTGMNTEAFF	TGTGCCAGCAGACCGACAGGGATGAACACTGAAGCTTTCTTT